This TCR beta chain originates from a study of T-cell reconstitution after alpha-beta-depleted transplantation in children (TCRdb year 2016). At the level of the whole study: The study quantitatively tracked T-cell immune reconstitution after TCRalphabeta/CD19-depleted allogeneic hematopoietic cell transplantation in children using TCR repertoire profiling.

This specimen's treatment or condition label, per the study, means: allogeneic hematopoietic cell transplantation with graft depleted of TCRalphabeta T cells and CD19 B cells. Transplant recipients were children who received TCRalphabeta/CD19-depleted allogeneic hematopoietic cell grafts. Points the paper makes about the study in general: The apparently early recovery of alphabetaT-cell counts about two months after transplant reportedly depended on only several hundred rapidly expanded clones that came from non-depleted graft cells. The frequencies of hyperexpanded clones fell over the following months, and after one year, T-cell counts and TCRbeta diversity were mostly attributed to newly produced T cells. In some patients, the high TCRbeta diversity seen at day 60 was put down to recipient T cells and intrathymic progenitors that had survived conditioning.

For this clonotype: Its antigen specificity is not known. Per-base quality was not reported, and no clone a single base away is much larger than it.

Libraries were constructed by PCR. TCRdb shows the sequencer as Illumina HiSeq 2500. Molecular barcoding was employed in the preparation of TCR libraries, with unique molecular identifiers being used to normalize TCRbeta repertoire quantification. In-frame beta chains were kept once TCRdb had trimmed the public reads at Q25 with fastp and called clones with MiXCR. Identical CDR3 proteins give one entry, which carries the most common genes and DNA. Across this sample there are about 600,000 distinct CDR3 sequences, with about 23% seen only once. The ten largest make up 12% to 15% of the sample. Spanning cysteine to phenylalanine, the CDR3 consists of 15 amino acids. Just CDR3 DNA is preserved here, 45 bases in frame from base 1. Based on the germline V gene, the CDR1 and CDR2 sequences are SQVTM and ANQGSEA. Deletion took 5 bases off V and 4 bases off J, with a span of 20 bases between the germline ends.

Specimen: PBMCs, mostly from graft donor cells, collected 360 days after TCRalphabeta/CD19-depleted stem cell transplant. This clonotype was obtained from a boy under two years old who had a stem cell transplant for acute myeloid leukemia, so the T cells may come from the graft donor. The chain is made from TRBV29-1 and TRBJ1-2; TRBD1 is possibly the D segment (6 matching bases). CDR3 loop: CSVNDWGADFYGYTF. The sequenced DNA is TGCAGCGTTAATGATTGGGGGGCCGACTTCTATGGCTACACCTTC. The entire variable domain, with the stretches around the CDR3 drawn from the reference TRBV29-1 and TRBJ1-2 proteins, is SAVISQKPSRDICQRGTSLTIQCQVDSQVTMMFWYRQQPGQSLTLIATANQGSEATYESGFVIDKFPISRPNLTFSTLTVSNMSPEDSSIYLCSVNDWGADFYGYTFGSGTRLTVV.